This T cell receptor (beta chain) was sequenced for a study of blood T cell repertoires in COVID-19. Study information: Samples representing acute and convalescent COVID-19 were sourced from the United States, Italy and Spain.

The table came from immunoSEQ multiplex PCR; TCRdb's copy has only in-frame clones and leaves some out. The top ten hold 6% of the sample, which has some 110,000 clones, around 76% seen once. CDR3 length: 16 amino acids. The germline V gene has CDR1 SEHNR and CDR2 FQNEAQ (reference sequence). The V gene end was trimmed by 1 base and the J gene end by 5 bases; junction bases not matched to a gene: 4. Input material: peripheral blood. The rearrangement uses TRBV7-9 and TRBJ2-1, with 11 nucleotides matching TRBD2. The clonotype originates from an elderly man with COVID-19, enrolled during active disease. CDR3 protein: CASSLVTSGVNNEQFF. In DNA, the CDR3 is TGTGCCAGCAGCTTAGTGACTAGCGGGGTTAACAATGAGCAGTTCTTC.